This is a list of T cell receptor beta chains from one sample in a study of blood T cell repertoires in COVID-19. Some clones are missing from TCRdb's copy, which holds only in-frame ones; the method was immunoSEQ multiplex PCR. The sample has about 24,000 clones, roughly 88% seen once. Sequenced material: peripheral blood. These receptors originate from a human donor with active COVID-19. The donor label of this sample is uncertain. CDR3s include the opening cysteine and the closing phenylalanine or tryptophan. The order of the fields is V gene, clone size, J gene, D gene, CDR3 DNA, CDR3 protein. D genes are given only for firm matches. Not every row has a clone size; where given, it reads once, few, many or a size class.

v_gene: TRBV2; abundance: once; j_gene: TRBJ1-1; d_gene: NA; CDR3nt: TGTGCCAGCAGTGTCGAGGGTTTTGCCGGAGCTTTCTTT; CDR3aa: CASSVEGFAGAFF
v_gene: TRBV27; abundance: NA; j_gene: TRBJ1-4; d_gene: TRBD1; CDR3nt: TGTGCCAGCAGTTTAAACCCAGGGGGTAATGAAAAACTGTTTTTT; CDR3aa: CASSLNPGGNEKLFF
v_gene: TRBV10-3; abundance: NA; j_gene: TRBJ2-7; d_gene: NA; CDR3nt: TGTGCCATCAGTGGCTGGCAGGCTACCTACGAGCAGTACTTC; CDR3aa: CAISGWQATYEQYF
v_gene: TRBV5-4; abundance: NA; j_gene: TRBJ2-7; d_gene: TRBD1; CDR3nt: TGTGCCAGCAGCCTTACCCTGACAGGGCCTGCCGAGCAGTACTTC; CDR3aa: CASSLTLTGPAEQYF
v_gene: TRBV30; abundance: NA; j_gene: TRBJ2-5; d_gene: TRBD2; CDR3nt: TGTGCCTGGGATGACCCGGGACTAGCGGGCCAAGAGACCCAGTACTTC; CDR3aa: CAWDDPGLAGQETQYF
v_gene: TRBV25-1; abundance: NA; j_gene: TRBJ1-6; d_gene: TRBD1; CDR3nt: TGTGCCAGCACCGGGACAGGGAGCTATAATTCACCCCTCCACTTT; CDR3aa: CASTGTGSYNSPLHF
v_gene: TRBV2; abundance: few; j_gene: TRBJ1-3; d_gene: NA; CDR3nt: TGTGCCAGCAGGGCAGGGCCATCAGACACCATATATTTT; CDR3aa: CASRAGPSDTIYF
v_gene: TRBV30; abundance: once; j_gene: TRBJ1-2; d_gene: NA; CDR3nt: TGTGCCACGACATTTCTTAACTATGGCTACACCTTC; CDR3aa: CATTFLNYGYTF
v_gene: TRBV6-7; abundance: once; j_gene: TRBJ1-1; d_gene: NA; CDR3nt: TGTGCCAGCAGATCACTCGTGCTCGGGGATCCTTCGGGGCACACAGGGGCTTTCTTT; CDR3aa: CASRSLVLGDPSGHTGAFF
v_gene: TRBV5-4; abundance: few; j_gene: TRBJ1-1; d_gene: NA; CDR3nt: TGTGCCAGCAGCTTGGTCCCTACAGGGAACACTGAAGCTTTCTTT; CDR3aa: CASSLVPTGNTEAFF
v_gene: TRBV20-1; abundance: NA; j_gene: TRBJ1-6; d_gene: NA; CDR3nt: TGCAGTGCTAGTATTAGGGGCGCGTATAATTCACCCCTCCACTTT; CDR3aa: CSASIRGAYNSPLHF
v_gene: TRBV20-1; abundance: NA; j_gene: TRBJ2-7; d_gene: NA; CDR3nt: TGCAGTGCTAGCTCAGGCCACGAGCAGTACTTC; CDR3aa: CSASSGHEQYF
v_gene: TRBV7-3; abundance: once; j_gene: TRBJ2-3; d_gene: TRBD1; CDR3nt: TGTGCCAGCAGCTTAGGGACAGGGTTCAGGACAGATACGCAGTATTTT; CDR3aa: CASSLGTGFRTDTQYF
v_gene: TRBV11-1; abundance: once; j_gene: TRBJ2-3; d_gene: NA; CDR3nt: TGTGCCAGCAGCCCGTCCCCCACAGATACGCAGTATTTT; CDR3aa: CASSPSPTDTQYF
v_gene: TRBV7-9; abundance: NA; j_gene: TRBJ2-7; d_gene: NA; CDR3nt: TGTGCCAGCAGCTTAGCCGGCGGCTCCTACGAGCAGTACTTC; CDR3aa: CASSLAGGSYEQYF
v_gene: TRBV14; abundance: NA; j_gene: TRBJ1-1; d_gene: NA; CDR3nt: TGTGCCAGCAGCCACGGGGGGCGGACTGAAGCTTTCTTT; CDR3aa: CASSHGGRTEAFF
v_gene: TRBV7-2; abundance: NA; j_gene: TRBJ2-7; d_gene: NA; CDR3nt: TGTGCCAGCAGCGAGCGACGGTCCCCGGAGGTCGAGCAGTACTTC; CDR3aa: CASSERRSPEVEQYF
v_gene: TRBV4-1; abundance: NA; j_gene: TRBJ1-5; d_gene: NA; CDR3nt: TGCGCCAGCAGCCAGGGCGGGACGTCTTCGAGCAATCAGCCCCAGCATTTT; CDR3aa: CASSQGGTSSSNQPQHF
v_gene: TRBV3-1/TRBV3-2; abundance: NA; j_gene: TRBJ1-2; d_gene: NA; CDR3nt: TGTGCCAGCAGCCAAGTTGCGGGTAAGGGCTACACCTTC; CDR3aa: CASSQVAGKGYTF
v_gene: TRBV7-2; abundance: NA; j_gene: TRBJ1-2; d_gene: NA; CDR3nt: TGTGCCAGCAGCTTACTCGGGGGCTACACCTTC; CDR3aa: CASSLLGGYTF
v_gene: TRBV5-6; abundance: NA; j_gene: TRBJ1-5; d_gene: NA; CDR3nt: TGTGCCAGCAGCTCCGCAGGTGCCTATAGCAATCAGCCCCAGCATTTT; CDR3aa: CASSSAGAYSNQPQHF
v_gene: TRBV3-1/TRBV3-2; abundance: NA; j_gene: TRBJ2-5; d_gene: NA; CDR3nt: TGTGCCAGCAGCCAAGATCTGGCTCAAGAACAGACCCAGTACTTC; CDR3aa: CASSQDLAQEQTQYF
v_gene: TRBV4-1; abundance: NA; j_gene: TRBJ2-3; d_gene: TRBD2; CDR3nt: TGCGCCAGCAGCCAAAACTCAGTTAGCGGGGGGTACACAGATACGCAGTATTTT; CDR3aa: CASSQNSVSGGYTDTQYF
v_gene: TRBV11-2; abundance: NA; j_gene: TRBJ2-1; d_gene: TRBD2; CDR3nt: TGTGCCAGCAGCTTAGCTAGCGGGATCAATGAGCAGTTCTTC; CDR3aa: CASSLASGINEQFF
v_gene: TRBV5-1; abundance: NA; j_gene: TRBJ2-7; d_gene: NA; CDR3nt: TGCGCCAGCAGCTTGGCGGGACTGAACTACGAGCAGTACTTC; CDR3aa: CASSLAGLNYEQYF
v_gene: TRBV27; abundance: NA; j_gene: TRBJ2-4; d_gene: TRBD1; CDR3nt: TGTGCCAGCAGTTTAGGACAGGGGGCGGCCAAAAACATTCAGTACTTC; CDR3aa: CASSLGQGAAKNIQYF
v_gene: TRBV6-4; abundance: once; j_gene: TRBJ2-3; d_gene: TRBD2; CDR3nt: TGTGCCAGCGGAGCGGGGCACACAGATACGCAGTATTTT; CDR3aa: CASGAGHTDTQYF
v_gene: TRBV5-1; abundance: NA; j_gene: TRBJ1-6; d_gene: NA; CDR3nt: TGCGCCAGCAGCCCCGAGGGGGTGCGCAATTCACCCCTCCACTTT; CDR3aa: CASSPEGVRNSPLHF
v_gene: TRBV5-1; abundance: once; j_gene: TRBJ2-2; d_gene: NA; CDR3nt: TGCGCCAGCAGCGTCAGGGAAGCCGGGGAGCTGTTTTTT; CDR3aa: CASSVREAGELFF
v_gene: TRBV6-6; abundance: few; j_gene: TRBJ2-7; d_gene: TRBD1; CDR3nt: TGTGCCAGCAGCACCCTGGGACAGGGGTACTACGAGCAGTACTTC; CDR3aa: CASSTLGQGYYEQYF
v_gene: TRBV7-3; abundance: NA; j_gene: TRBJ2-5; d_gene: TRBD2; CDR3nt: TGTGCCAGCTCCCGACTAGCGGGGCTACAAGAGACCCAGTACTTC; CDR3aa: CASSRLAGLQETQYF
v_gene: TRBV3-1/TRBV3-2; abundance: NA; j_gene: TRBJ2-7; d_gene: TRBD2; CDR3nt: TGTGCCAGCAGCCAAGGAGGGACTAGCGGGAGTCGATACGAGCAGTACTTC; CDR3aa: CASSQGGTSGSRYEQYF
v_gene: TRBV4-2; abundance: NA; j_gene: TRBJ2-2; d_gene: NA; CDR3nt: TGTGCCAGCAGCCAAGCAACAGCCCGCACCGGGGAGCTGTTTTTT; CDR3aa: CASSQATARTGELFF
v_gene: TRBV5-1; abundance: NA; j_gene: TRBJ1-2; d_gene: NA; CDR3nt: TGCGCCAGCAGCCCCGGACAGCCAAAGGGCTATGGCTACACCTTC; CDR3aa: CASSPGQPKGYGYTF
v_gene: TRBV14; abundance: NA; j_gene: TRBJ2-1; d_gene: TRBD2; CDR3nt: TGTGCCAGCAGCCAAGCGGGGGGGCAGTTCTTC; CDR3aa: CASSQAGGQFF
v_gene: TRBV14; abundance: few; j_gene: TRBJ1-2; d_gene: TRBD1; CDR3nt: TGTGCCAGCAGCGGGGGACAGGGGGCGTCTGGCTATGGCTACACCTTC; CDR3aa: CASSGGQGASGYGYTF
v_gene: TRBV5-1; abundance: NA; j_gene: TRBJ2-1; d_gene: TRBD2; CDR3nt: TGCGCCAGCAGCTTGGGGACTAGCGCTAATGAGCAGTTCTTC; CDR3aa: CASSLGTSANEQFF